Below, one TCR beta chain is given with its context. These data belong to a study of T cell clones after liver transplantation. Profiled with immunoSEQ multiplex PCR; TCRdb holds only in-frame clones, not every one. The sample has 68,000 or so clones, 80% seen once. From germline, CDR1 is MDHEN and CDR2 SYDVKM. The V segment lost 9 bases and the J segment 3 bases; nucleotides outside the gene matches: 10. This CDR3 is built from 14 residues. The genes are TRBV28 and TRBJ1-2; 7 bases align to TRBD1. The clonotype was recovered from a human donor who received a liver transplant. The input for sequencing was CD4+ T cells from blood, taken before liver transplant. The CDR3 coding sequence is TGTGCCAGTATTACCCCGGGACAGCACTATGGCTACACCTTC. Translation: CASITPGQHYGYTF.